This TCR beta chain was captured by sequencing in a study of T cell responses to AZD1222 COVID-19 vaccine. Study information: Whether given at about 4 or about 12 weeks, second doses were pooled. Study conclusions and caveats: Recipients of two AZD1222 doses showed rising Spike-specific TCR breadth and depth. Repertoires in all cases were sampled only once the peak T cell response had passed.

The CDR3 spans 14 residues. V dropped 3 bases and J dropped 0 bases, with 9 bases sitting between them. The germline V gene encodes CDR1 PRHDT and CDR2 FYEKMQ (reference sequence). Points on this clone: Its antigen is not known.

Sequencing used immunoSEQ multiplex PCR; TCRdb keeps in-frame clones, though not all of them. This table has some 150,000 clones, about nine tenths appearing once. The chain links TRBV13 to TRBJ2-7, with D tentatively TRBD1 (5 bases). The sequence was collected from an adult in good health. Here the sequenced sample was peripheral blood, taken on day 0 of AZD1222 vaccination. The CDR3 protein is CASSLRQSSYEQYF. For the CDR3, the DNA is TGTGCCAGCAGCTTGCGACAGAGCTCCTACGAGCAGTACTTC.